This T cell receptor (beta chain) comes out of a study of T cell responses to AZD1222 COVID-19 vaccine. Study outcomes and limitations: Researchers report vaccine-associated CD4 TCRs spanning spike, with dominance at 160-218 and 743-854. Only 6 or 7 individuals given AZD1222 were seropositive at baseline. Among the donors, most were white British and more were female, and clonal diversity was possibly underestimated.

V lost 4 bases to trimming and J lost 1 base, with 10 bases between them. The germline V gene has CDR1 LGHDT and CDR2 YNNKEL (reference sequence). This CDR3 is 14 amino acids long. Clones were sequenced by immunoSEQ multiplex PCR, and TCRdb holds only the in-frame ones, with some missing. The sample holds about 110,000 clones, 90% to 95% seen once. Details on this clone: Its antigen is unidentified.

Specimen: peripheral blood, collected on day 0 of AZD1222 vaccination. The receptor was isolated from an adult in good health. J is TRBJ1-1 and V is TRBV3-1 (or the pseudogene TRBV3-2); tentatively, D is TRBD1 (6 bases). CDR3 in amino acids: CASSRQDRNTEAFF. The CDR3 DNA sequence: TGTGCCAGCAGCCGACAGGATCGGAACACTGAAGCTTTCTTT.